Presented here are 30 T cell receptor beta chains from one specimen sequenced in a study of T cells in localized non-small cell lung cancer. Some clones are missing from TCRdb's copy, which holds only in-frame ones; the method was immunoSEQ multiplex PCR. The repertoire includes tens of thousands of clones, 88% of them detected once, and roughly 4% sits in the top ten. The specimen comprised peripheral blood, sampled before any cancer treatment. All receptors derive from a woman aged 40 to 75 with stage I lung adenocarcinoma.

CDR3 nucleotides: TGTGCCAGCTCACCACCGGGACAGGGAAGGGACGAGCAGTACTTC. Translation: CASSPPGQGRDEQYF. V gene TRBV18 combines with J gene TRBJ2-7; the match to TRBD1 covers 9 bases. The CDR3 has 15 residues. The V gene end was trimmed by 0 bases and the J gene end by 5 bases; junction bases not matched to a gene: 5. Germline CDR1 is KGHSH and CDR2 is LQKENI.

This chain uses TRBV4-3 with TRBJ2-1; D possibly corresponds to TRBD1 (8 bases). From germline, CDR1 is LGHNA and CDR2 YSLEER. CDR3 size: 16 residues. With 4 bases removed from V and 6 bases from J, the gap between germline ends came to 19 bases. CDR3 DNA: TGCGCCAGCAGCCGCGGACAGGGAGGGGGGTCCAATGAGCAGTTCTTC. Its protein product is CASSRGQGGGSNEQFF.

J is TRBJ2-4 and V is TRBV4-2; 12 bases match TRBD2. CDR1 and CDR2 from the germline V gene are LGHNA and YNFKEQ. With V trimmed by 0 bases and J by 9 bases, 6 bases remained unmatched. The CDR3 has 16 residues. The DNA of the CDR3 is TGTGCCAGCAGCCAAGAAGCTACTAGCGGGGGGCCCATTCAGTACTTC. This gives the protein CASSQEATSGGPIQYF.

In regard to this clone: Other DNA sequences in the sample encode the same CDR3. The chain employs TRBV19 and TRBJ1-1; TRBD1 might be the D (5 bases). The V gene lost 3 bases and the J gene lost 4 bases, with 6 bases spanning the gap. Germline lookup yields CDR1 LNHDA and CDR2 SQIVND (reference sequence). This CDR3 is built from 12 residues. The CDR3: CASSIGATEAFF. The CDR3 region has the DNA TGTGCCAGTAGTATCGGGGCCACTGAAGCTTTCTTT.

CDR3 sequence (DNA): TGTGCCAGCAGTTACAGTTACAGGGCAAATCAGCCCCAGCATTTT. This translates into CASSYSYRANQPQHF. This chain links TRBV6-5 with TRBJ1-5, with D possibly being TRBD1 (6 bases). Germline V gene sequence: CDR1 MNHEY, CDR2 SVGAGI. Trimming removed 2 bases from V and 4 bases from J, with 12 bases in between. The CDR3 length is 15 residues.

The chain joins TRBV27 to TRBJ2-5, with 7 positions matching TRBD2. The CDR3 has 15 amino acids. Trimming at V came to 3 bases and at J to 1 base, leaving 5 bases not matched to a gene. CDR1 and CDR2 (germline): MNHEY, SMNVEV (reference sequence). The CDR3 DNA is TGTGCCAGCAGTTTCATTAGCGGGCCCCAAGAGACCCAGTACTTC. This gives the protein CASSFISGPQETQYF.

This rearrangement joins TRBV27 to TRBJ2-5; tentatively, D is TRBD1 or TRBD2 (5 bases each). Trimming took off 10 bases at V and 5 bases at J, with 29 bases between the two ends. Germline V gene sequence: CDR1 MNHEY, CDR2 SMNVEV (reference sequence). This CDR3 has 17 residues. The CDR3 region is CATYPPGRTLQVETQYF. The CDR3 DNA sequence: TGTGCCACTTATCCACCGGGACGAACCCTGCAAGTGGAGACCCAGTACTTC.

This chain's CDR3 is CASSIGETGLGAQYF. DNA of the CDR3: TGTGCCAGTAGTATCGGTGAGACAGGCCTTGGGGCCCAGTACTTC. The chain joins TRBV19 to TRBJ2-5, with D possibly TRBD1 on 6 matching bases. The CDR3 is 15 residues long. V was clipped by 3 bases and J by 9 bases, with 20 bases between them. The germline gives CDR1 LNHDA, CDR2 SQIVND (reference sequence).

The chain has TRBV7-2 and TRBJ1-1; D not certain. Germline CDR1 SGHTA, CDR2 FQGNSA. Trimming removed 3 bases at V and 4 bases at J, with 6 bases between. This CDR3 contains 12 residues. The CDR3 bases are TGTGCCAGCAGCTTCCTTCGCACTGAAGCTTTCTTT. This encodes CASSFLRTEAFF.

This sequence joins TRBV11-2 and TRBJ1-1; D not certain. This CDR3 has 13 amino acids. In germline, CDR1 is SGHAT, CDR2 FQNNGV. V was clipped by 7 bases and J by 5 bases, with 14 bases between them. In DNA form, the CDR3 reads TGTGCCAGCAAAAAGGGTGGCGGGACTGAAGCTTTCTTT. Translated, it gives CASKKGGGTEAFF. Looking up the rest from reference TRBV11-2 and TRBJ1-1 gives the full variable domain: EAGVAQSPRYKIIEKRQSVAFWCNPISGHATLYWYQQILGQGPKLLIQFQNNGVVDDSQLPKDRFSAERLKGVDSTLKIQPAKLEDSAVYLCASKKGGGTEAFFGQGTRLTVV.

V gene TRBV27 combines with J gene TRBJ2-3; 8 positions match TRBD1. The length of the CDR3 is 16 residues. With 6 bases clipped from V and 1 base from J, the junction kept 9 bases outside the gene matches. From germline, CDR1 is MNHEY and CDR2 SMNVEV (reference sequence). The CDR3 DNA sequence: TGTGCCAGCAGACCTCAGGGGGCGCCGGGCACAGATACGCAGTATTTT. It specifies CASRPQGAPGTDTQYF.

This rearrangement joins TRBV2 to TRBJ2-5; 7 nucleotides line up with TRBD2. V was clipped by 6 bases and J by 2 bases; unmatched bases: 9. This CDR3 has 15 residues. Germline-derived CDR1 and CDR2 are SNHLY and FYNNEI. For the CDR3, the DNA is TGTGCCAGCAGCATCGGGACTATTCTACAAGAGACCCAGTACTTC. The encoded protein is CASSIGTILQETQYF.

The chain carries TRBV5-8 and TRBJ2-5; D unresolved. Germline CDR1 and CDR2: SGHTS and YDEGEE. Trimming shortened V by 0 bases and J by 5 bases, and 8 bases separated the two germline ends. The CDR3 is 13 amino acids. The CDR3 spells CASSLDRSETQYF. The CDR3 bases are TGTGCCAGCAGCTTGGATAGGAGTGAGACCCAGTACTTC.

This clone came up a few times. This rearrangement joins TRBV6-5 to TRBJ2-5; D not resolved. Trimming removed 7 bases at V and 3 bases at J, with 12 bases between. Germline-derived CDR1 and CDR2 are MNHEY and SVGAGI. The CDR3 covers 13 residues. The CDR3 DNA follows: TGTGCCAGCAATGCACAGATGGAAGAGACCCAGTACTTC. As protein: CASNAQMEETQYF.

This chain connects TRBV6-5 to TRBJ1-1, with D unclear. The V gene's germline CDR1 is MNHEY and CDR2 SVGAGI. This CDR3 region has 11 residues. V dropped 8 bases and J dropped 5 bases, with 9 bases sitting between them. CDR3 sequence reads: CASLRYTEAFF. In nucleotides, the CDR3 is TGTGCCAGCTTACGTTATACTGAAGCTTTCTTT.

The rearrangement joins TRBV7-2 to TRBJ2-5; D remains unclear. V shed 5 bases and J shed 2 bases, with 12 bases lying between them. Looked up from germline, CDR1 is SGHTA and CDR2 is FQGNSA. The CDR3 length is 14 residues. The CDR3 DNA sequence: TGTGCCAGCAGCGGGTGGTCTTTTCAAGAGACCCAGTACTTC. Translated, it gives CASSGWSFQETQYF. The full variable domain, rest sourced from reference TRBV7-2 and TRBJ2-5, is GAGVSQSPSNKVTEKGKDVELRCDPISGHTALYWYRQSLGQGLEFLIYFQGNSAPDKSGLPSDRFSAERTGGSVSTLTIQRTQQEDSAVYLCASSGWSFQETQYFGPGTRLLVL.

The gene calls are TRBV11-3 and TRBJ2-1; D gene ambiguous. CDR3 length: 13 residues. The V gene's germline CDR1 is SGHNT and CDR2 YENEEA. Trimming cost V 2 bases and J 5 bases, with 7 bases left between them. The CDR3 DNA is TGTGCCAGCAGCTTAACCGCAGACAATGAGCAGTTCTTC. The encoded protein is CASSLTADNEQFF.

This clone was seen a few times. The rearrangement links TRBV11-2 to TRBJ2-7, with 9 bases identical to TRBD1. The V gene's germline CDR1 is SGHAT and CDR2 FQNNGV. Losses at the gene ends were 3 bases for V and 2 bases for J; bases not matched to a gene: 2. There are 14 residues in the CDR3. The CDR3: CASSFGTGTYEQYF. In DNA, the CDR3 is TGTGCCAGCAGCTTTGGGACAGGGACCTACGAGCAGTACTTC.

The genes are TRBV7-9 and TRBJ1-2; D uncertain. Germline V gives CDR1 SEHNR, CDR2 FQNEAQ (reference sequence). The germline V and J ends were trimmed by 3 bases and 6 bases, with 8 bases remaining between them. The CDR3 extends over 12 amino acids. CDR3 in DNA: TGTGCCAGCAGCTTTTCTGGAGATGGCTACACCTTC. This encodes CASSFSGDGYTF.

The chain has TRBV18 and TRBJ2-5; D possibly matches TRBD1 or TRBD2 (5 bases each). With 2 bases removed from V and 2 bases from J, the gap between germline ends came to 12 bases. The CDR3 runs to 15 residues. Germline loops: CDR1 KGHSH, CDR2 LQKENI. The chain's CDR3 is CASSPVFGAQETQYF. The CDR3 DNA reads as TGTGCCAGCTCACCAGTTTTCGGGGCGCAAGAGACCCAGTACTTC.

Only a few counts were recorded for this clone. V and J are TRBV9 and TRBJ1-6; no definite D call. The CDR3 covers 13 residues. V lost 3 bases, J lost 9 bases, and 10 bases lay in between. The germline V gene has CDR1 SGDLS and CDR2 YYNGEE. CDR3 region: CASSEEGSSPLHF. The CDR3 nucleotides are TGTGCCAGCAGCGAGGAGGGAAGTTCACCCCTCCACTTT.

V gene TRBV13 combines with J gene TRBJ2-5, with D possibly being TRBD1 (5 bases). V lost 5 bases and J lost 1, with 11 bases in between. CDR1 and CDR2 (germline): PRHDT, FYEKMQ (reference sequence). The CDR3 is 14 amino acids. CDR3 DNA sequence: TGTGCCAGCAGCCCGAGTAGGGGCCAAGAGACCCAGTACTTC. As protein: CASSPSRGQETQYF.

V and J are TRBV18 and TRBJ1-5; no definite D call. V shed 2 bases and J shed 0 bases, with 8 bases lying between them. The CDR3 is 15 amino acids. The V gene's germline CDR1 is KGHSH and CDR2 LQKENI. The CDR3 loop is CASSPGQLSNQPQHF. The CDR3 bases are TGTGCCAGCTCACCAGGGCAGCTTAGCAATCAGCCCCAGCATTTT.

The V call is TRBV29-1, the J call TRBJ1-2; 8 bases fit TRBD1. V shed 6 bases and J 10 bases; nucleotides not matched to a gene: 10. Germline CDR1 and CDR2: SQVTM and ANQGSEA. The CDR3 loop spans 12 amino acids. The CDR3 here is CSVPDRVEPYTF. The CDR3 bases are TGCAGCGTGCCGGACAGGGTCGAACCCTACACCTTC.

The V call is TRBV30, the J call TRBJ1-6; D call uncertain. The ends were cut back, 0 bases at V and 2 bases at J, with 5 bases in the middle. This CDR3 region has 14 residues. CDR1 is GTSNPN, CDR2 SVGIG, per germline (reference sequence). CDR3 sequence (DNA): TGTGCCTGGAGTGTAGGGCCCTATAATTCACCCCTCCACTTT. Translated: CAWSVGPYNSPLHF.

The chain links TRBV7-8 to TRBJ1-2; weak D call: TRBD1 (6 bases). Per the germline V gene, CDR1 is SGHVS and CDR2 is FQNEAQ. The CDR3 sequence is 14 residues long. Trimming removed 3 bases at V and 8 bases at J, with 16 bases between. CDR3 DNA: TGTGCCAGCAGCTTCCGGACAGACCGGAGCGGCTACACCTTC. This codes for CASSFRTDRSGYTF.

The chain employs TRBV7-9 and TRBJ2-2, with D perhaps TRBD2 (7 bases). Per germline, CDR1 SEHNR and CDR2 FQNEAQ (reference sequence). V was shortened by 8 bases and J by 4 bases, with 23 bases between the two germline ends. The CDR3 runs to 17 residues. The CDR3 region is CASRRSGGPFPTGELFF. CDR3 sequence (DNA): TGTGCCAGCCGCCGGTCCGGGGGGCCATTTCCCACCGGGGAGCTGTTTTTT.

Here the CDR3 reads CASSQEGLSTGELFF. For the CDR3, the DNA is TGCGCCAGCAGCCAAGAGGGACTGAGCACCGGGGAGCTGTTTTTT. The chain links TRBV4-1 to TRBJ2-2; possibly TRBD2 for D (6 bases). Germline CDR1 MGHRA, CDR2 YSYEKL. V dropped 0 bases and J dropped 4 bases, with 9 bases sitting between them. The CDR3 has 15 residues.

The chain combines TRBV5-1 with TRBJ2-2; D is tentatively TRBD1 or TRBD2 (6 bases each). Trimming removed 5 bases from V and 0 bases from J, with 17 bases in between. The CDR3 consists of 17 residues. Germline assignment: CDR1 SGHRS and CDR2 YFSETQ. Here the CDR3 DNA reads TGCGCCAGCAGACGGGAGACAGGATATTCGAACACCGGGGAGCTGTTTTTT. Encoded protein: CASRRETGYSNTGELFF.

CDR3: CASSPGGSLNTEAFF. In DNA form, the CDR3 reads TGTGCCAGCAGCCCAGGGGGCTCTCTGAACACTGAAGCTTTCTTT. This chain links TRBV9 with TRBJ1-1, with 8 bases that match TRBD1. Germline V CDR1 and CDR2: SGDLS, YYNGEE. The CDR3 extends over 15 amino acids. Trimming removed 4 bases from V and 0 bases from J; junction bases left unmatched: 5.